The rows below give T cell receptor beta chains drawn from one sample of a study of T-cell memory formation after mild COVID-19. TCRdb independently ran MiXCR on the 5' RACE reads; one entry per CDR3 protein. The sample has some 490,000 distinct CDR3 sequences; about 18% are singletons. The sequenced material came from PBMCs or a T cell subset sorted from them (not recorded which). The receptors here all came from an adult woman who had mild COVID-19 (a few samples of this study predate the infection). Cell type and time point are not known. Each CDR3 is given without its conserved first and last residue.

j_gene	v_gene	CDR3aa
TRBJ2-1	TRBV7-9	ASSVLSGVKQF
TRBJ2-7	TRBV9	ASSNRDSSYEQY
TRBJ2-1	TRBV18	ASSPPARAIHNEQF
TRBJ1-5	TRBV5-1	ASSLALDQPQH
TRBJ2-2	TRBV5-6	ASSFIDRGRTGELF
TRBJ1-1	TRBV7-9	ASSQRGSMNTEAF
TRBJ1-1	TRBV29-1	SVEGRQMNTEAF
TRBJ2-1	TRBV19	ASSIGTSGRLLSYNEQF
TRBJ2-6	TRBV7-2	ASSFSAHSGANVLT
TRBJ1-1	TRBV7-8	ASSVGTGPLTEAF
TRBJ2-3	TRBV7-2	ASSYEGDPSTDTQY
TRBJ1-5	TRBV6-5	ASKGSGSNQPQH
TRBJ2-1	TRBV29-1	SVLAEVSSYNEQF
TRBJ2-2	TRBV7-2	ASSPGLAVTGELF
TRBJ1-4	TRBV12-3/TRBV12-4	ASSLGGNNEKLF
TRBJ1-6	TRBV6-1	ASFTSYNSPLH
TRBJ2-7	TRBV7-6	ASSLGDGDGLEQY
TRBJ2-3	TRBV5-1	ASSLVGGAADTQY
TRBJ2-1	TRBV29-1	SVEGSGRGKEQF